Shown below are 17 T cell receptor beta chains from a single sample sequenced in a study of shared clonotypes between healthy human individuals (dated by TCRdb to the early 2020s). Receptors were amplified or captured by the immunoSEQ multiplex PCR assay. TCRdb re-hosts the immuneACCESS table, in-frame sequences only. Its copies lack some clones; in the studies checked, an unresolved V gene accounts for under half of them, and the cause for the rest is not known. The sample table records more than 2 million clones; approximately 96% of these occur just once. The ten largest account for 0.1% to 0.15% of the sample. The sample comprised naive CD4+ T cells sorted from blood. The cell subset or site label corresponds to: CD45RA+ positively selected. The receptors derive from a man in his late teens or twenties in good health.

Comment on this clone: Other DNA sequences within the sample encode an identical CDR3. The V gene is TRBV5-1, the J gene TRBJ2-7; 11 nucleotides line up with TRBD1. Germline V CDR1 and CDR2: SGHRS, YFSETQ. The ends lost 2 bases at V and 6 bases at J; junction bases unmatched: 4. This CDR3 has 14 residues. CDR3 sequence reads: CASSLGTGGFEQYF. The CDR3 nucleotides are TGCGCCAGCAGCTTAGGGACAGGGGGGTTCGAGCAGTACTTC.

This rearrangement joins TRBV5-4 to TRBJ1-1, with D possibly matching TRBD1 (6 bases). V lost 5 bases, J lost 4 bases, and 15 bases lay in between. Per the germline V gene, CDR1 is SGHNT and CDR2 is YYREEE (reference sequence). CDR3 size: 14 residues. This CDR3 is CASRPVGGSTEAFF. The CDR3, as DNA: TGTGCCAGCAGGCCAGTAGGGGGGTCCACTGAAGCTTTCTTT. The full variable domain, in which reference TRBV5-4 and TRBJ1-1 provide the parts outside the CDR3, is ETGVTQSPTHLIKTRGQQVTLRCSSQSGHNTVSWYQQALGQGPQFIFQYYREEENGRGNFPPRFSGLQFPNYSSELNVNALELDDSALYLCASRPVGGSTEAFFGQGTRLTVV.

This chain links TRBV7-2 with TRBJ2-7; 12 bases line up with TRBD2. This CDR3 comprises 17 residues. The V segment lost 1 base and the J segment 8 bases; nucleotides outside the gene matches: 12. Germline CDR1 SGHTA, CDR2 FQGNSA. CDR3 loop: CASSLVSLAGGPIQQYF. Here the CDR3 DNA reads TGTGCCAGCAGCTTAGTCTCACTAGCGGGAGGCCCGATTCAGCAGTACTTC.

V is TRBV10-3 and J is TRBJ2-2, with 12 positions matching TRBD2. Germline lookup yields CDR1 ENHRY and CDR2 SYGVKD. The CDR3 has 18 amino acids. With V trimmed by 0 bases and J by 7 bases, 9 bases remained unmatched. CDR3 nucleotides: TGTGCCATCAGTGAGTCGCCCCTAGCGGGAGGGCCTCTCGGGGAGCTGTTTTTT. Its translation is CAISESPLAGGPLGELFF.

CDR3 region: CASSEPTGPSQFF. The DNA of the CDR3 is TGTGCCAGCAGTGAACCGACAGGACCCTCACAGTTCTTC. This chain connects TRBV6-1 to TRBJ2-1, with D possibly TRBD1 on 6 matching bases. The CDR3 covers 13 residues. The V gene lost 2 bases and the J gene lost 13 bases, with 15 bases spanning the gap. Germline values: CDR1 MNHNS, CDR2 SASEGT.

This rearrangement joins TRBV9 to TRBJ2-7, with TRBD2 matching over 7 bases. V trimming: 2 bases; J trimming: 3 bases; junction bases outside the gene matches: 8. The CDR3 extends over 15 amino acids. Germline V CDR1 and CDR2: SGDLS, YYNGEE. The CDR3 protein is CASSVGEGMFYEQYF. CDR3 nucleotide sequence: TGTGCCAGCAGCGTTGGGGAGGGGATGTTCTACGAGCAGTACTTC.

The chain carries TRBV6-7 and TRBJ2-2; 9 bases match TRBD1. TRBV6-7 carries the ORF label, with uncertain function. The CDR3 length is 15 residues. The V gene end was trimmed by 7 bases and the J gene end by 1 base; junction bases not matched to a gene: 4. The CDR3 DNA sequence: TGTGCCAGCAAGGACAGGGGACAGAACACCGGGGAGCTGTTTTTT. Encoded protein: CASKDRGQNTGELFF.

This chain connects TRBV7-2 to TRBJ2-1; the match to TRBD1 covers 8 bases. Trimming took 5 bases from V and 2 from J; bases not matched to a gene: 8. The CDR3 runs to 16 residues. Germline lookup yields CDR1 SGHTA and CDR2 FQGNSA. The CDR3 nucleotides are TGTGCCAGCAGCCCTATTGGACAGGGTCCCTACAATGAGCAGTTCTTC. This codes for CASSPIGQGPYNEQFF.

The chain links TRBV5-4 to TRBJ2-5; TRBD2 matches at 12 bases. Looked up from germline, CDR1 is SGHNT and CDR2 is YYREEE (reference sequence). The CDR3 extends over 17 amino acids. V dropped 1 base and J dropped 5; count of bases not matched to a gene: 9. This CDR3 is CASSLLTSGGVSETQYF. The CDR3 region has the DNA TGTGCCAGCAGCTTGTTGACTAGCGGGGGAGTATCGGAGACCCAGTACTTC.

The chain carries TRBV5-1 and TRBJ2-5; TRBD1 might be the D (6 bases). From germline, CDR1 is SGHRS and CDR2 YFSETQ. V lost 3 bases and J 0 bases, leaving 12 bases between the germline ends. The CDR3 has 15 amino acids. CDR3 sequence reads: CASSSQGSHQETQYF. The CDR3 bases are TGCGCCAGCAGCTCCCAGGGGTCTCACCAAGAGACCCAGTACTTC.

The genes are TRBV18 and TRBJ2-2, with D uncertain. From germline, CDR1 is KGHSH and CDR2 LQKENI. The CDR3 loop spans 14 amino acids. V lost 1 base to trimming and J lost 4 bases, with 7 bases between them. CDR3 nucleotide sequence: TGTGCCAGCTCACCACTCTCAGGCACCGGGGAGCTGTTTTTT. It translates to CASSPLSGTGELFF.

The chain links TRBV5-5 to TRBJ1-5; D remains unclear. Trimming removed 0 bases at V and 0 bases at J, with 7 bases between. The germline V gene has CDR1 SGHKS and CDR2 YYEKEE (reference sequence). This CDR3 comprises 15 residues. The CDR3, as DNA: TGTGCCAGCAGCTTGGGGCTGATTAGCAATCAGCCCCAGCATTTT. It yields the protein CASSLGLISNQPQHF.

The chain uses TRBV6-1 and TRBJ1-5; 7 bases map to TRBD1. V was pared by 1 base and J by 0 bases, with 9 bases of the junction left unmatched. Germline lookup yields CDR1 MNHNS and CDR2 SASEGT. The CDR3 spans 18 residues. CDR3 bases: TGTGCCAGCAGTGAAGGTGGGACAGTGGCGTATAGCAATCAGCCCCAGCATTTT. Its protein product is CASSEGGTVAYSNQPQHF.

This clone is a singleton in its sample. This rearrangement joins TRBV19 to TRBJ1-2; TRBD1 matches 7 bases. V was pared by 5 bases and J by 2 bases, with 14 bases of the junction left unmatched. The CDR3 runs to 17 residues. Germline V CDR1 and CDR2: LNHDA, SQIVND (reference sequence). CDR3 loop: CASSWDSGVVANYGYTF. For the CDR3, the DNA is TGTGCCAGTAGTTGGGACAGCGGCGTCGTGGCCAACTATGGCTACACCTTC.

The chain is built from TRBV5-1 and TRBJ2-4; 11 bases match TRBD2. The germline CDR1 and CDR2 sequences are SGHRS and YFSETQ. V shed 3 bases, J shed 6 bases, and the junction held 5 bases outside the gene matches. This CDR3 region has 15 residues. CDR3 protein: CASSYSGRGSNIQYF. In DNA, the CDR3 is TGCGCCAGCAGCTATAGCGGGAGGGGATCAAACATTCAGTACTTC.

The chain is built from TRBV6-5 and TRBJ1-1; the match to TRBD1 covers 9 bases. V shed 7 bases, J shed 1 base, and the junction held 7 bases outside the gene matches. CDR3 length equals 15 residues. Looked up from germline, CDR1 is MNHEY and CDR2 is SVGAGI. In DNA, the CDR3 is TGTGCCAGCACCACCGGGACAGGGAGGAACACTGAAGCTTTCTTT. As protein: CASTTGTGRNTEAFF.

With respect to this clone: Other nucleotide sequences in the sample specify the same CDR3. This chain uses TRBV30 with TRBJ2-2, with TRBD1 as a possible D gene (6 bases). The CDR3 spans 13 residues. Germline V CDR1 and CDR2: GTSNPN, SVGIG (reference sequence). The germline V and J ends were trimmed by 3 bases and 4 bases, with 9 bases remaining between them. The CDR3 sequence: CAWRLGGTGELFF. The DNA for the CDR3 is TGTGCCTGGAGGTTAGGGGGCACCGGGGAGCTGTTTTTT.